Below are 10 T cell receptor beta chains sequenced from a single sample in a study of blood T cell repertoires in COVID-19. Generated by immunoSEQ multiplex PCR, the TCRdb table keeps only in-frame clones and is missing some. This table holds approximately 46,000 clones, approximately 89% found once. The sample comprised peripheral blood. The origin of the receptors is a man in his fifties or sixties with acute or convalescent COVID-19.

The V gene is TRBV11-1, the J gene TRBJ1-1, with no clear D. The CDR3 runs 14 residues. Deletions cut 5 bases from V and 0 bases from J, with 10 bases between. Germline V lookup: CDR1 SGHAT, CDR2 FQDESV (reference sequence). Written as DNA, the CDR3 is TGTGCCAGCAGCCCGACACCTATGAACACTGAAGCTTTCTTT. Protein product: CASSPTPMNTEAFF.

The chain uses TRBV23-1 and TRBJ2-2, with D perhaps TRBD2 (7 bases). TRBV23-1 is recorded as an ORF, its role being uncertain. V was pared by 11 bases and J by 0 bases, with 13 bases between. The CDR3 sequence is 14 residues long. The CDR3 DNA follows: TGCGCCGGGAAAGGGGGGGCGAACACCGGGGAGCTGTTTTTT. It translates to CAGKGGANTGELFF.

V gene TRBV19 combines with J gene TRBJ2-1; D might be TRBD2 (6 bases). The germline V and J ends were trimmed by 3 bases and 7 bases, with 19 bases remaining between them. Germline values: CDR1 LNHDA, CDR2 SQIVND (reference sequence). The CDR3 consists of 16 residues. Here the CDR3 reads CASSMKDGTGRNEQFF. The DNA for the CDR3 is TGTGCCAGTAGTATGAAGGACGGTACGGGGAGGAATGAGCAGTTCTTC.

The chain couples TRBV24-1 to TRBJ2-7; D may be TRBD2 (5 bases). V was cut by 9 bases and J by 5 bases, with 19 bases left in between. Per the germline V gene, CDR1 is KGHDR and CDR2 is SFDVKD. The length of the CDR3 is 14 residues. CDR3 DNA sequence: TGTGCCACCCCACTAGTTGGGCTAGGCAACGAGCAGTACTTC. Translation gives CATPLVGLGNEQYF.

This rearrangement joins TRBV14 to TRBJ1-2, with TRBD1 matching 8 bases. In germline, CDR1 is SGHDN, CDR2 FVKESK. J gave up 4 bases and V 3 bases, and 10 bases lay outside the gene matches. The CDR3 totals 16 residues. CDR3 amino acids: CASSHQRQGSGYGYTF. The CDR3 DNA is TGTGCCAGCAGCCACCAGAGACAGGGGTCGGGCTATGGCTACACCTTC.

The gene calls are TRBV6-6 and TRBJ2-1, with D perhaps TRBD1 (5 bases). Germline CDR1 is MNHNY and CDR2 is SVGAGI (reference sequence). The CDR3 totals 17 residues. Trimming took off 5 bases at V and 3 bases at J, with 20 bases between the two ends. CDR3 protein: CASSHSDRDSSYNEQFF. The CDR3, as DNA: TGTGCCAGCAGTCATTCGGATAGAGACAGCAGCTACAATGAGCAGTTCTTC.

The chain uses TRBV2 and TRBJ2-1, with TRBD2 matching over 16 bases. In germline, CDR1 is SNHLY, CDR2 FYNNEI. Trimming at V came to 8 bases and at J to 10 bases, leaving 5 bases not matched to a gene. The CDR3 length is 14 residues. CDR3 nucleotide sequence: TGTGCCAGCGCGGGACTAGCGGGAGGGGGGGAGCAGTTCTTC. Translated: CASAGLAGGGEQFF. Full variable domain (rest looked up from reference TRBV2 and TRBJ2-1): EPEVTQTPSHQVTQMGQEVILRCVPISNHLYFYWYRQILGQKVEFLVSFYNNEISEKSEIFDDQFSVERPDGSNFTLKIRSTKLEDSAMYFCASAGLAGGGEQFFGPGTRLTVL.

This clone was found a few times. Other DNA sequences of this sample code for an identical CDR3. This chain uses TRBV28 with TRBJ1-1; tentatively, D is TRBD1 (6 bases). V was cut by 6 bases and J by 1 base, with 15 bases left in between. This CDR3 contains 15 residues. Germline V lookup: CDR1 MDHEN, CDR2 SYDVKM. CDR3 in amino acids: CASSPRGGGNTEAFF. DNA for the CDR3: TGTGCCAGCAGCCCAAGAGGGGGGGGGAACACTGAAGCTTTCTTT.

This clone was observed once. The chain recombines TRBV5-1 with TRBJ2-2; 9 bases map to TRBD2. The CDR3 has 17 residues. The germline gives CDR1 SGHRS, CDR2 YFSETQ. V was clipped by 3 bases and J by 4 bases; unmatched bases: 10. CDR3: CASSSPGRAGGTGELFF. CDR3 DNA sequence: TGCGCCAGCAGCTCGCCTGGACGAGCGGGAGGCACCGGGGAGCTGTTTTTT.

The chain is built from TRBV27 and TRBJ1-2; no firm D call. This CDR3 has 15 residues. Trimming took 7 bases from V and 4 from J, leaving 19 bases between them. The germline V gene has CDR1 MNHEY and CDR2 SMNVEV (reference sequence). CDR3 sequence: CASTENPSLSYGYTF. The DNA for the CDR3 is TGTGCCAGCACCGAGAACCCCTCTTTGTCCTATGGCTACACCTTC.